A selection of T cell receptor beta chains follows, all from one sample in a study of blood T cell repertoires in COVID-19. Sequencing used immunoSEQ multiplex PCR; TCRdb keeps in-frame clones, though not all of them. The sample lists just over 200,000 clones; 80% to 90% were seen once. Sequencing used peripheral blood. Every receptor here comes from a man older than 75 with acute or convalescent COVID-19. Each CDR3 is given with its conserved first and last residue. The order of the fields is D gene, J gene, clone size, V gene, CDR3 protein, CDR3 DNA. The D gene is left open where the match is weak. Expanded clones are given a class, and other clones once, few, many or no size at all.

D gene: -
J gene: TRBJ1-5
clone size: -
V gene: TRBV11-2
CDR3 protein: CASSLRGGNQPQHF
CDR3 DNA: TGTGCCAGCAGCTTACGGGGAGGAAATCAGCCCCAGCATTTT

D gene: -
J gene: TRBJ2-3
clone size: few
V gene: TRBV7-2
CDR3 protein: CASSLAGGTDTQYF
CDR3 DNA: TGTGCCAGCAGCTTAGCGGGCGGGACAGATACGCAGTATTTT

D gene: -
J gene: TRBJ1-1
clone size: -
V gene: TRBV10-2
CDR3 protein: CASSPNPQGRGEAFF
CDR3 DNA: TGCGCCAGCAGTCCAAACCCCCAGGGCCGAGGCGAAGCTTTCTTT

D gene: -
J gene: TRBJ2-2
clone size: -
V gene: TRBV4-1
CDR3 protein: CASSQDRGLSNTGELFF
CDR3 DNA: TGCGCCAGCAGCCAAGATAGGGGCCTCTCGAACACCGGGGAGCTGTTTTTT

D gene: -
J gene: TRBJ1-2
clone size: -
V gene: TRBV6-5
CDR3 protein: CASSQQGRVNYGYTF
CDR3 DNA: TGTGCCAGCAGCCAACAGGGTCGTGTCAACTATGGCTACACCTTC

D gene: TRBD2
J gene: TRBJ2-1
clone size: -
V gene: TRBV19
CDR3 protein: CASSTSGTSGSGEQFF
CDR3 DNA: TGTGCCAGTAGTACCTCCGGGACTAGCGGGAGCGGTGAGCAGTTCTTC

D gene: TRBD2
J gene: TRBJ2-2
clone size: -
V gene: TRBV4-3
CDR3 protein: CASSPGTSGSNAELFF
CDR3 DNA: TGCGCCAGCAGCCCCGGGACTAGCGGGAGTAATGCGGAGCTGTTTTTT

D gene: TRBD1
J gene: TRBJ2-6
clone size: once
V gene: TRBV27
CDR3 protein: CASSGSGTGGSGANVLTF
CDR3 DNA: TGTGCCAGCAGTGGGTCCGGGACAGGGGGTTCTGGGGCCAACGTCCTGACTTTC

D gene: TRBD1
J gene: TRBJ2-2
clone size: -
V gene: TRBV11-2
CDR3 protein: CASSLNSDRVGGELFF
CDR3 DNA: TGTGCCAGCAGCTTAAACTCCGACAGGGTAGGCGGGGAGCTGTTTTTT

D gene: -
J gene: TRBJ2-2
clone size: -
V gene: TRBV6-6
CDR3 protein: CASIAFDSNTGELFF
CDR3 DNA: TGTGCCAGCATTGCGTTTGACAGTAACACCGGGGAGCTGTTTTTT

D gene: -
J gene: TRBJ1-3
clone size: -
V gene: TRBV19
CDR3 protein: CASSSAGGFTGNTIYF
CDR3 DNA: TGTGCCAGTAGTTCCGCCGGGGGATTCACTGGAAACACCATATATTTT